This TCR beta chain was recorded in a study of response to subunit inactivated influenza vaccine. Each CDR3 protein gets one entry after TCRdb re-called the RT-PCR reads with MiXCR. The table lists 600,000 to 850,000 distinct CDR3 sequences, about 14% of them singletons. This clonotype has only a few counts. Sequencing used PBMCs from blood, obtained less than 15 days before vaccination. The TCR comes from a man in his fifties or sixties who received an inactivated influenza vaccine.

CDR3 loop: CASSRRQGAQGDTQYF. CDR3 DNA sequence: TGTGCCAGCAGCCGACGACAGGGGGCTCAGGGAGATACGCAGTATTTT. The chain joins TRBV13 to TRBJ2-3, with 10 bases identical to TRBD1. CDR1 is PRHDT, CDR2 FYEKMQ, per germline (reference sequence). This CDR3 has 16 amino acids. J lost 5 bases, V lost 5 bases, and 10 bases had no gene match.